Shown below are 9 T cell receptor beta chains from a single sample sequenced in a study of identical twins. TCRdb re-analysed the 5' RACE reads in MiXCR, keeping a single row per CDR3 protein. The sample lists under 800,000 distinct CDR3 sequences, approximately 22% occurring once. These data also featured in a second study, about T cells expressing NK-cell markers.

Sequenced input: PBMCs. These receptors came from a woman aged 18-29 years in good health.

This chain uses TRBV7-8 with TRBJ2-3; either TRBD1 or TRBD2 may fit D (5 bases each). Germline CDR1 is SGHVS and CDR2 is FQNEAQ. Trimming left V 5 bases short and J 5 bases short, with 8 bases between. This CDR3 region has 12 residues. The CDR3 reads CASSDGGDTQYF. For the CDR3, the DNA is TGTGCCAGCAGCGATGGGGGAGATACGCAGTATTTT.

J is TRBJ2-7 and V is TRBV19, with 8 bases aligning to TRBD1. V lost 6 bases and J lost 4; bases outside the gene matches: 8. Germline V gene sequence: CDR1 LNHDA, CDR2 SQIVND (reference sequence). This CDR3 comprises 14 residues. The CDR3 loop is CASSGQGLLYEQYF. The CDR3 coding sequence is TGTGCCAGTAGCGGACAGGGCCTTCTATACGAGCAGTACTTC.

V usage is TRBV7-3 and J usage is TRBJ2-5; 16 bases align to TRBD2. This CDR3 spans 17 amino acids. Germline-derived CDR1 and CDR2 are SGHTA and FQGTGA. Unmatched junction bases numbered 7, after V lost 5 bases and J lost 4 bases. CDR3 sequence: CASSGGTSGGAGETQYF. The CDR3 DNA reads as TGTGCCAGCAGCGGAGGGACTAGCGGGGGGGCCGGAGAGACCCAGTACTTC.

The CDR3 sequence is CASSQDRDRAGSYTF. CDR3 coding DNA: TGTGCCAGCAGCCAAGATCGGGACAGGGCTGGAAGCTACACCTTC. This chain connects TRBV3-1 to TRBJ1-2, with 9 bases identical to TRBD1. The CDR3 length is 15 residues. Looked up from germline, CDR1 is LGHDT and CDR2 is YNNKEL (reference sequence). With 0 bases clipped from V and 9 bases from J, the junction kept 8 bases outside the gene matches.

The J gene is TRBJ2-3, the V gene TRBV11-2; tentatively, D is TRBD1 (6 bases). The germline gives CDR1 SGHAT, CDR2 FQNNGV. V lost 1 base and J lost 2, with 10 bases in between. This CDR3 is built from 15 residues. CDR3 in DNA: TGTGCCAGCAGCTTAGGCAGGGGTCTCACAGATACGCAGTATTTT. Its translation: CASSLGRGLTDTQYF.

In its sample, this clonotype was seen a few times. This could be a read error, since a much larger clone is one nucleotide away. The J gene is TRBJ1-1, the V gene TRBV9; D is uncertain. The CDR3 spans 14 residues. Germline V gene lookup returns CDR1 SGDLS and CDR2 YYNGEE. Trimming left V 1 base short and J 0 bases short, with 7 bases between. CDR3 loop: CASSVSVVNTEAFF. The CDR3 nucleotides are TGTGCCAGCAGCGTATCCGTAGTGAACACTGAAGCTTTCTTT. Combining the CDR3 with reference TRBV9 and TRBJ1-1 gives the whole variable domain DSGVTQTPKHLITATGQRVTLRCSPRSGDLSVYWYQQSLDQGLQFLIQYYNGEERAKGNILERFSAQQFPDLHSELNLSSLELGDSALYFCASSVSVVNTEAFFGQGTRLTVV.

The CDR3, as DNA: TGCGCCAGCAGGGTGCGGGAGGGCTACGAGCAGTACTTC. Amino acids: CASRVREGYEQYF. The chain combines TRBV5-1 with TRBJ2-7, with 9 positions matching TRBD2. V lost 5 bases to trimming and J lost 3 bases; unmatched junction nucleotides: 3. The CDR3 is made up of 13 amino acids. CDR1 SGHRS and CDR2 YFSETQ come from the germline V gene.

This clonotype was observed a handful of times. The chain is built from TRBV5-1 and TRBJ2-2; possibly TRBD1 for D (6 bases). The CDR3 covers 13 residues. V gave up 4 bases and J gave up 6 bases, with 10 bases separating them. CDR1 and CDR2 (germline): SGHRS, YFSETQ. CDR3 loop: CASSETGSGELFF. Written as DNA, the CDR3 is TGCGCCAGCAGCGAAACAGGGTCCGGGGAGCTGTTTTTT.

This chain joins TRBV5-1 and TRBJ2-3, with no clear D. The germline V and J ends were trimmed by 0 bases and 6 bases, with 8 bases remaining between them. CDR1 and CDR2 from the germline V gene are SGHRS and YFSETQ. This CDR3 is 13 amino acids long. The CDR3 nucleotides read TGCGCCAGCAGCTTGGCCGTGAAGGATACGCAGTATTTT. It codes for CASSLAVKDTQYF.